This T cell receptor (beta chain) stems from a study of technical replicates of blood from a few donors (TCRdb year 2017). V has 5 bases trimmed and J has 3 bases trimmed; junction bases matching no gene number 7. The CDR3 starts with the cysteine, ends with the phenylalanine, and has 15 residues. CDR3 DNA is the only sequence kept; it has 45 bases, read in frame from the first base. The germline V gene encodes CDR1 SEHNR and CDR2 FQNEAQ (reference sequence). To note about this clone: Its specific antigen is unknown. No per-base quality is available; no much larger clone lies one base away.

Receptor amplification or capture employed the immunoSEQ multiplex PCR assay. TCRdb retrieved this table from immuneACCESS and kept in-frame rearrangements only. Not all clones are present; in checked studies, unresolved V genes account for under half, and no reason is known for the remainder. The sample table records roughly 68,000 clones; approximately 91% of these occur just once. In total, the top ten clones hold roughly 4.7% of the sample. The clonotype was recovered from a human donor in good health. Some clones in this sample may be carry-over from other donors' samples. Sample: PBMCs. The V and J genes are TRBV7-9 and TRBJ2-7; the central 10 bases match TRBD2. The DNA sequence is as follows: TGTGCCAGCAGCCGATCGGCTAGCGGGAGCTACGAGCAGTACTTC. It encodes CASSRSASGSYEQYF.